The entry that follows covers one T cell receptor beta chain sequence. This entry belongs to a study of blood T cell repertoires in COVID-19. Study in general: The origin of the acute and convalescent COVID-19 samples was the United States, Italy and Spain.

Data came from immunoSEQ multiplex PCR; TCRdb stores just in-frame clones and leaves some out. The data hold 85,000 to 95,000 clones, with around 87% observed a single time. What was sequenced was peripheral blood. The sequence derives from a human donor with acute or convalescent COVID-19. The donor label of this sample is uncertain.

The CDR3 protein is CASSGRQGHTEAFF. The CDR3 region has the DNA TGCGCCAGCAGCGGACGACAGGGCCACACTGAAGCTTTCTTT. The chain recombines TRBV5-1 with TRBJ1-1; 7 bases are a match to TRBD1. Germline CDR1 is SGHRS and CDR2 is YFSETQ. The CDR3 length is 14 residues. The V gene end was trimmed by 4 bases and the J gene end by 3 bases; junction bases not matched to a gene: 6.